Detailed here is one T cell receptor (beta chain). Its antigen is currently unknown. The V and J ends lost 3 bases and 3 bases respectively, with 16 bases between them. The CDR3 is made up of 16 amino acids. Germline V gene sequence: CDR1 SGHVS, CDR2 FNYEAQ. Sequencing used immunoSEQ multiplex PCR; TCRdb keeps in-frame clones, though not all of them. There are over 110,000 clones in the sample; roughly 91% occur only once, and 5.1% lies in the top ten. This sample is part of a study of T cell responses to AZD1222 COVID-19 vaccine. Study-wide results and caveats: Clonal diversity may have been underestimated, and the donors were mostly white British, with more females than males.

The material was peripheral blood, obtained on day 0 of AZD1222 vaccination. The rearrangement uses TRBV7-6 and TRBJ2-3; weak D call: TRBD2 (6 bases). The receptor was derived from an adult in good health. The CDR3 nucleotides read TGTGCCAGCAGCTTGTTTCCGAGACTAGAGACAGATACGCAGTATTTT. Amino acids: CASSLFPRLETDTQYF. Drawing the rest from reference TRBV7-6 and TRBJ2-3, the complete variable domain is GAGVSQSPRYKVTKRGQDVALRCDPISGHVSLYWYRQALGQGPEFLTYFNYEAQQDKSGLPNDRFSAERPEGSISTLTIQRTEQRDSAMYRCASSLFPRLETDTQYFGPGTRLTVL.